This T cell receptor (beta chain) was sequenced for a study of regulatory T cells in long-lasting Graves disease. Documented time point: newly diagnosed GD, antithyroid drugs for less than 3 months. The TCR library used RNA extracted from PBMCs. Arm-PCR of CDR3 regions with iRepertoire HTBI primers generated TCR beta libraries. TCRdb processed the multiplex PCR reads anew with MiXCR; each CDR3 protein has one entry. Among 550,000 or so distinct CDR3 sequences, approximately 12% were seen once, and the ten largest hold roughly 8.9%. This clonotype was seen repeatedly, ten times or more. These data also formed part of another study, on T cells in Graves' hyperthyroidism and ophthalmopathy. That paper notes: The model foresaw ophthalmopathy a median around 6.8 months prior to onset.

This clonotype was obtained from a young woman with Graves disease. Sequences were derived from peripheral blood mononuclear cells (PBMCs), sampled at new diagnosis, from a patient treated with antithyroid drugs.

CDR3 sequence reads: CASSLERRGAPLHF. CDR3 coding DNA: TGTGCCAGCAGTTTAGAGCGGCGAGGAGCACCCCTCCACTTT. The chain recombines TRBV12-3 or TRBV12-4 with TRBJ1-6, with D uncertain. The CDR3 is made up of 14 amino acids. The ends were cut back, 1 base at V and 11 bases at J, with 12 bases in the middle.